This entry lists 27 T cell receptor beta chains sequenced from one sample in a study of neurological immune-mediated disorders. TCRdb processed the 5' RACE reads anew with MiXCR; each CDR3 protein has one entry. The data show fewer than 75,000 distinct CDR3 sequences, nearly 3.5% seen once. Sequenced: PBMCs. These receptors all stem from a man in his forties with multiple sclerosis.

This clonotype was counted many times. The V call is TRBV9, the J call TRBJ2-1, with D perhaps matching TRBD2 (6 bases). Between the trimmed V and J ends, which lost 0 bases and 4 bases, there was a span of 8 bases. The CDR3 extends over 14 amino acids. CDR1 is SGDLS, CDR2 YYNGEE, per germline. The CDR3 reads CASSVAGSYNEQFF. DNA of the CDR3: TGTGCCAGCAGCGTAGCCGGGAGTTACAATGAGCAGTTCTTC.

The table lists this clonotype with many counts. CDR3 sequence reads: CASSHWTGLEETEAFF. The CDR3 DNA reads as TGTGCCAGCAGCCATTGGACAGGGCTCGAGGAGACTGAAGCTTTCTTT. V and J are TRBV5-5 and TRBJ1-1; TRBD1 agrees at 8 bases. CDR3 length equals 16 residues. The junction had 13 bases not matched to a gene; V was cut back by 4 bases and J by 5 bases. Germline values: CDR1 SGHKS, CDR2 YYEKEE (reference sequence).

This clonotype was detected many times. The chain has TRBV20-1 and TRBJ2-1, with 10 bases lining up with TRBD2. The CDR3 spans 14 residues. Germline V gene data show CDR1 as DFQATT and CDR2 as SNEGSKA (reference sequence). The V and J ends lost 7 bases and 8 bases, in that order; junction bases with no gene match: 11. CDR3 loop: CSGSGRTMVDEQFF. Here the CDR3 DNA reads TGCAGTGGTAGCGGGAGGACCATGGTGGATGAGCAGTTCTTC.

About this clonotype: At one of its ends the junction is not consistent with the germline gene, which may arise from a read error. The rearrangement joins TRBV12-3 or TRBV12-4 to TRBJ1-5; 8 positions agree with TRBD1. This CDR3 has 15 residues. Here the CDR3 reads CASTRDRNSNKTQNF. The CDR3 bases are TGTGCCAGCACCAGGGACAGGAATAGCAATAAGACCCAGAATTTT.

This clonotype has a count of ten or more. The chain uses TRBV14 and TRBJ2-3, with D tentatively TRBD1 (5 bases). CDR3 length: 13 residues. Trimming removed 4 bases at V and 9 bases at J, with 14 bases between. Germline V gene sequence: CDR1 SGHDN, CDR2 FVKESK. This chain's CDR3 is CASSLDPWGTQYF. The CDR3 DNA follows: TGTGCCAGCAGCCTGGACCCTTGGGGCACGCAGTATTTT. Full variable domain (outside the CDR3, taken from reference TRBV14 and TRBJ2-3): EAGVTQFPSHSVIEKGQTVTLRCDPISGHDNLYWYRRVMGKEIKFLLHFVKESKQDESGMPNNRFLAERTGGTYSTLKVQPAELEDSGVYFCASSLDPWGTQYFGPGTRLTVL.

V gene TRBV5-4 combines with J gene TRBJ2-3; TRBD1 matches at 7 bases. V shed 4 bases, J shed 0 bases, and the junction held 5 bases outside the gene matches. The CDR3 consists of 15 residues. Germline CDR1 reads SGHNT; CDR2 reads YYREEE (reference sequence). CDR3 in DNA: TGTGCCAGCAGCGGAAGGGACAGTAGCACAGATACGCAGTATTTT. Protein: CASSGRDSSTDTQYF.

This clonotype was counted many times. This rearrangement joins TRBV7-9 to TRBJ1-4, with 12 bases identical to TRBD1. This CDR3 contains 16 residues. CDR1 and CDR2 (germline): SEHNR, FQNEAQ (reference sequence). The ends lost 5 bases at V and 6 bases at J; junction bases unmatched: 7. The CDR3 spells CASSHGTGGKDEKLFF. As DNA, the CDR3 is TGTGCCAGCAGCCACGGGACAGGGGGCAAGGATGAAAAACTGTTTTTT.

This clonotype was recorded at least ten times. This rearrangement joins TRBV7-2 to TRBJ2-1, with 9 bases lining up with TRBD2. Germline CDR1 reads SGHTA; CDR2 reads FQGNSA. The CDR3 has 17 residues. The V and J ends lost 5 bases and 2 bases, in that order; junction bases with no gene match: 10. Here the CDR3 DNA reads TGTGCCAGCAGCCCCCCGGGGGTAGCGGGGGCCTACAATGAGCAGTTCTTC. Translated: CASSPPGVAGAYNEQFF.

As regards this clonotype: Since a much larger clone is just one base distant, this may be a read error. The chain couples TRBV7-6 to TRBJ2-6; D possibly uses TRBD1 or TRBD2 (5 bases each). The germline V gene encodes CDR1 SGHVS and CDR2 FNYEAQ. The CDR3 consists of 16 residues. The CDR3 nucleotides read TGTGCCAGCAGCTTAGCGTCAGGATCCGGGGCCAAAGTCCTGACTTTC. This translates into CASSLASGSGAKVLTF.

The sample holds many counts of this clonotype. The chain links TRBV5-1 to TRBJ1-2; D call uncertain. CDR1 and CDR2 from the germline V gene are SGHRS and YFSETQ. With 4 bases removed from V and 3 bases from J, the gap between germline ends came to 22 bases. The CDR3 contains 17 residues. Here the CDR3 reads CASSPPAIQPGDYGYTF. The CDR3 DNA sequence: TGCGCCAGCAGCCCACCAGCTATCCAGCCCGGAGACTATGGCTACACCTTC.

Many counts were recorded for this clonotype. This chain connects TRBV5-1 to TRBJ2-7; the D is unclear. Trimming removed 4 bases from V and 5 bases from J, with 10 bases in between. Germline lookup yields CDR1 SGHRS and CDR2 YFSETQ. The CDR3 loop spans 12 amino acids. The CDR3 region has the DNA TGCGCCAGCAGCCCACAGAATAACGAGCAGTACTTC. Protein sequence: CASSPQNNEQYF.

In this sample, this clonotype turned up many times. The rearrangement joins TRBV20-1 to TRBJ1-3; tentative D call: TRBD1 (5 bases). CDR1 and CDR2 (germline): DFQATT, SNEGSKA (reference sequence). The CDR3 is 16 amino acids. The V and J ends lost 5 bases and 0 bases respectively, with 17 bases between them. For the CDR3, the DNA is TGCAGTGCTCTTCCGCCCAGGGTAGGCTCTGGAAACACCATATATTTT. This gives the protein CSALPPRVGSGNTIYF.

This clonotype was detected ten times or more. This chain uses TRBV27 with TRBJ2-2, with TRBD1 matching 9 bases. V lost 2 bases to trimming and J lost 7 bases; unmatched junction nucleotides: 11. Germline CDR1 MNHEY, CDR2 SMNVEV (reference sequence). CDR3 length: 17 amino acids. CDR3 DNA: TGTGCCAGCAGTTTAAGACCGGGACAGGGTTATGGCGGGGAGCTGTTTTTT. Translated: CASSLRPGQGYGGELFF.

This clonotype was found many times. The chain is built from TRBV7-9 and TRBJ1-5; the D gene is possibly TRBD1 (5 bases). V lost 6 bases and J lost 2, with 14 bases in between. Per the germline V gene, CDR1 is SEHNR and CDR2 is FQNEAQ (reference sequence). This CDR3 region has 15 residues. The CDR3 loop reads CASSAGLYGNQPQHF. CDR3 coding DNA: TGTGCCAGCAGTGCAGGGCTGTATGGCAATCAGCCCCAGCATTTT. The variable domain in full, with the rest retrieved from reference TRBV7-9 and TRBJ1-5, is DTGVSQNPRHKITKRGQNVTFRCDPISEHNRLYWYRQTLGQGPEFLTYFQNEAQLEKSRLLSDRFSAERPKGSFSTLEIQRTEQGDSAMYLCASSAGLYGNQPQHFGDGTRLSIL.

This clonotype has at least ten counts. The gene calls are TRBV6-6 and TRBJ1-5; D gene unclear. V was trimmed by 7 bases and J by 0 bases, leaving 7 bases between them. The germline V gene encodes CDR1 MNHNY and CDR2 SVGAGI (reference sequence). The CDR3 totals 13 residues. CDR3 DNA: TGTGCCAGCACTCCATATAGCAATCAGCCCCAGCATTTT. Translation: CASTPYSNQPQHF.

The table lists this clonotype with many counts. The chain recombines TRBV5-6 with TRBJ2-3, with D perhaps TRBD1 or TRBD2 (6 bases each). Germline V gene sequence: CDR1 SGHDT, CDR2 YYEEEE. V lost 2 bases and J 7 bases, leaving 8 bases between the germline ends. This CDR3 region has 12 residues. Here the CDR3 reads CASSLGGNTQYF. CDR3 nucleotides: TGTGCCAGCAGCTTAGGGGGGAATACGCAGTATTTT.

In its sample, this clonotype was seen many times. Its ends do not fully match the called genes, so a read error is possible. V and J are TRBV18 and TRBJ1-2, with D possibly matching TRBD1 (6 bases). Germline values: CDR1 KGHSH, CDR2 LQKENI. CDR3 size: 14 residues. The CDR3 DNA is TGTACCAGCTCACCAGGAGGGGGGACCTATGGCTACACCTTC. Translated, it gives CTSSPGGGTYGYTF.

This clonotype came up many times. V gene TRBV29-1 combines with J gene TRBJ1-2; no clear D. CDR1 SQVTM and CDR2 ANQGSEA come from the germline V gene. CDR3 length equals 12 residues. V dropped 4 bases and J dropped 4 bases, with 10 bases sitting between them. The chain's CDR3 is CSVGWRGYGYTF. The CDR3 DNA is TGCAGCGTTGGGTGGCGGGGCTATGGCTACACCTTC.

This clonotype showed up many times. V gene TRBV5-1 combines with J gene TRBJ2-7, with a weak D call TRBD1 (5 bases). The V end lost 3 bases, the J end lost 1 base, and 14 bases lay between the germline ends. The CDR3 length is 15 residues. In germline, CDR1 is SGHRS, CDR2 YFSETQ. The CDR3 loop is CASSSETENSYEQYF. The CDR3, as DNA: TGCGCCAGCAGCTCCGAGACAGAAAATTCCTACGAGCAGTACTTC.

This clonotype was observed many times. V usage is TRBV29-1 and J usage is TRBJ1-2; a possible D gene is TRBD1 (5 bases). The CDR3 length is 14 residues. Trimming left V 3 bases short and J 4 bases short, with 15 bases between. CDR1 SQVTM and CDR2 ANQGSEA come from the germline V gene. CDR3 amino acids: CSVDRAGPAYGYTF. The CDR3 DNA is TGCAGCGTTGACAGGGCAGGTCCAGCCTATGGCTACACCTTC.

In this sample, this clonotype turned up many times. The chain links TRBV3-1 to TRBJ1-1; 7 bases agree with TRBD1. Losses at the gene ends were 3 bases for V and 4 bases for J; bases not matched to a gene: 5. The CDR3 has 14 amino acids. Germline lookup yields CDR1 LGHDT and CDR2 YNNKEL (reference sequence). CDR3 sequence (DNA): TGTGCCAGCAGCCAGGGACAGTTGATCACTGAAGCTTTCTTT. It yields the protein CASSQGQLITEAFF.

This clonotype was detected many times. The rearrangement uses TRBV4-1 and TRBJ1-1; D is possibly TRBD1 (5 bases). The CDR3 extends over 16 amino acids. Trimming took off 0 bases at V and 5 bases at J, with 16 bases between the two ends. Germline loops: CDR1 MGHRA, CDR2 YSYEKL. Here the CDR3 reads CASSQEPGLSGTEAFF. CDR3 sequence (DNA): TGCGCCAGCAGCCAAGAACCGGGACTCTCAGGGACTGAAGCTTTCTTT.

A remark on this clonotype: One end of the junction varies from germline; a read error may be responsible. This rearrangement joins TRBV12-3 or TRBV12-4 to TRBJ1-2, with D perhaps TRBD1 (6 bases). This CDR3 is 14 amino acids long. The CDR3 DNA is TGTGCCAGTAGCCCGAGCACCGGGGGCTATGGCCACACCTTC. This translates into CASSPSTGGYGHTF.

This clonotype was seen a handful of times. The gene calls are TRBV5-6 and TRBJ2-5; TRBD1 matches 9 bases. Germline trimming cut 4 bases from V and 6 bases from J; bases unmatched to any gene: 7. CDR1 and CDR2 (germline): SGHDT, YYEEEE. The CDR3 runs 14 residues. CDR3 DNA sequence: TGTGCCAGCAGCCTCCGGGACAGGGCGAAGACCCAGTACTTC. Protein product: CASSLRDRAKTQYF.

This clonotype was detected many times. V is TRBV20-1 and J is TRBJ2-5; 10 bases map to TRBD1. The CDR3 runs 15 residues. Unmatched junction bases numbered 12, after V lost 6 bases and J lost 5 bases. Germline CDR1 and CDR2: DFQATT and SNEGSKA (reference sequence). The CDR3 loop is CSAGARDRGGETQYF. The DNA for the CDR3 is TGCAGTGCCGGGGCTAGGGACAGGGGAGGCGAGACCCAGTACTTC.

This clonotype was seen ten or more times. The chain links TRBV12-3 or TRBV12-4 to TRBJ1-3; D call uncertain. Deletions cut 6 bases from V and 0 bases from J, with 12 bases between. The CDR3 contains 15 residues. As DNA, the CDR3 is TGTGCCAGCAGCCCCGGACCGATCTCTGGAAACACCATATATTTT. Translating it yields CASSPGPISGNTIYF.

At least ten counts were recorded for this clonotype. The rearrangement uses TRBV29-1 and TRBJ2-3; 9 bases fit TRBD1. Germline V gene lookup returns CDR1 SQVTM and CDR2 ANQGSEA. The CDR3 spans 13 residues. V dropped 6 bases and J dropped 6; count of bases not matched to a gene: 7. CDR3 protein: CSVGDRASDTQYF. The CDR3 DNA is TGCAGCGTCGGGGACAGGGCCAGTGATACGCAGTATTTT.